This T cell receptor beta chain was recorded in a study of cytomegalovirus exposure and HLA in healthy donors. The CDR3 loop spans 12 amino acids. The germline V and J ends were trimmed by 1 base and 10 bases, with 10 bases remaining between them. Germline CDR1 and CDR2: MGHDK and SYGVNS. The PCR had 60 Vbeta and 13 Jbeta primers. The assay was immunoSEQ multiplex PCR, and TCRdb's table has in-frame clones only and misses some. The listing contains around 210,000 clones. The TCR comes from a girl aged 2-10 years in good health and CMV-seropositive. The sample taken for sequencing was PBMCs. The chain is built from TRBV25-1 and TRBJ1-1, with D hard to call. CDR3 in DNA: TGTGCCAGCAGTGAATCCTCCGAGGGAGCTTTCTTT. As protein: CASSESSEGAFF. The entire variable domain, with the rest obtained from reference TRBV25-1 and TRBJ1-1, is as follows: EADIYQTPRYLVIGTGKKITLECSQTMGHDKMYWYQQDPGMELHLIHYSYGVNSTEKGDLSSESTVSRIRTEHFPLTLESARPSHTSQYLCASSESSEGAFFGQGTRLTVV.